This TCR beta chain was recorded in a study of cytomegalovirus exposure and HLA in healthy donors. Study details: The 95 to 150 validation repertoires used the same platform as the 666 first-cohort repertoires, a later analysis reported. Study outcomes and limitations: Rare TCR sequences predominated, though certain public TCRs were found in many donors. In a later analysis, first-cohort TCR clusters were found to tend to co-occur in the approximately 120 validation repertoires.

V was pared by 1 base and J by 4 bases, with 11 bases between. Germline assignment: CDR1 MDHEN and CDR2 SYDVKM. This CDR3 spans 15 amino acids. Regarding this clone: Its antigen remains unidentified.

TCRdb's copy holds only in-frame clones and misses some; the assay was immunoSEQ multiplex PCR. The sample holds some 260,000 clones, 90% seen once. The receptor was isolated from a woman aged 25 to 45 in good health and CMV-seronegative. This chain joins TRBV28 and TRBJ1-5; no clear D. Sequenced input: PBMCs. CDR3 residues: CASSLSIAGNQPQHF. The CDR3 bases are TGTGCCAGCAGTTTATCCATAGCTGGTAATCAGCCCCAGCATTTT.